This TCR beta chain was captured by sequencing in a study of T cells in Graves' hyperthyroidism and ophthalmopathy. Turning to the study itself: Prior to any treatment, at the point of initial diagnosis, peripheral blood was collected.

This clonotype appeared many times. Its specificity is not known. Findings of the study overall: Ophthalmopathy got predicted by the model a median approximately 6.3 months before its onset.

This CDR3 comprises 14 residues. The V end lost 3 bases, the J end lost 7 bases, and 16 bases lay between the germline ends. The germline CDR1 and CDR2 sequences are KGHSH and LQKENI. Uncontrolled infection, other autoimmune disease, pregnancy or lactation disqualified patients from enrolment. Fresh 10 ml peripheral blood yielded PBMCs. From RNA transcripts, TCR beta CDR3 regions were amplified. When the TCR CDR3 underwent first-round RT-PCR, the HTBI primer set was used. In TCRdb, the multiplex PCR reads were re-called with MiXCR into one record per CDR3 protein. The sample lists roughly 700,000 distinct CDR3 sequences; approximately 15% were seen once.

The V gene is TRBV18, the J gene TRBJ2-7; perhaps TRBD2 as D (6 bases). Sequences were obtained from blood. This sequence originates from a middle-aged man with Graves' hyperthyroidism. The CDR3 DNA is TGTGCCAGCTCACCGGCTAGCGCCTCCTGGGAGCAGTACTTC. Its translation is CASSPASASWEQYF.